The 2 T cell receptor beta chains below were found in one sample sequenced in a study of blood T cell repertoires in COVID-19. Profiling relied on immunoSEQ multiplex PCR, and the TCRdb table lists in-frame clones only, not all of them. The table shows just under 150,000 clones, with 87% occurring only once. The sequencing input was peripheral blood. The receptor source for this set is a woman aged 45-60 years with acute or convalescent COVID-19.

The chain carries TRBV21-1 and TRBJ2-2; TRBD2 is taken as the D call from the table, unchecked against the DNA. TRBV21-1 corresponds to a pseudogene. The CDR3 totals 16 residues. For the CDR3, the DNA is TGTGCCAGCAGCAAAGAGGGAGACGATTTTAGCGGGGAGCTGTTTTTT. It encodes CASSKEGDDFSGELFF.

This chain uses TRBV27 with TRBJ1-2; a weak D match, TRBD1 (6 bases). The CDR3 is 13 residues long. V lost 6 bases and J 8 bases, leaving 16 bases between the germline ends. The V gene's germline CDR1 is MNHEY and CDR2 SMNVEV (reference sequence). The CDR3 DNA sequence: TGTGCCAGCAGCCTCCGGGGGGCGAAGGGCTACACCTTC. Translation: CASSLRGAKGYTF.